These T cell receptor beta chains were read from a single sample in a study of blood T cell repertoires in COVID-19. Only in-frame clones appear in the TCRdb table, and some are missing; sequencing was by immunoSEQ multiplex PCR. The table shows about 150,000 clones, with 76% occurring only once. The sequencing sample was made of peripheral blood. The source is a woman of 80 years or more with acute or convalescent COVID-19. Each CDR3 is given with its conserved first and last residue. A D gene is named only where the DNA matches it firmly. The listing skips clone size in some rows; elsewhere it reads once, few, many or a size class.

v_gene	d_gene	len	j_gene	abundance	CDR3nt	CDR3aa
TRBV20-1	TRBD1	15	TRBJ2-2	NA	TGCAGTGCTAGTGGGGACAGGGTCCTCACCGGGGAGCTGTTTTTT	CSASGDRVLTGELFF
TRBV20-1	NA	13	TRBJ2-7	once	TGCAGTGCTAGTTACGGAGCTACCTACGAGCAGTACTTC	CSASYGATYEQYF
TRBV3-1/TRBV3-2	NA	12	TRBJ1-1	NA	TGTGCCAGCAGCCCCGGACTGAAATGGGCTTTCTTT	CASSPGLKWAFF
TRBV3-1/TRBV3-2	TRBD1	15	TRBJ2-7	once	TGTGCCAGCAGCCAAGCAGGGGGATACTCCTACGAGCAGTACTTC	CASSQAGGYSYEQYF
TRBV27	TRBD1	15	TRBJ1-5	few	TGTGCCAGCAGTACCCGACAGGGTATGATTCAGCCCCAGCATTTT	CASSTRQGMIQPQHF
TRBV12-3/TRBV12-4	NA	12	TRBJ1-2	once	TGTGCCAGCAGTTTAGGAGCTAGCGGCTACACCTTC	CASSLGASGYTF
TRBV7-3	NA	13	TRBJ1-5	NA	TGTGCCAGCAGCTTTGGAGCAAACCAGCCCCAGCATTTT	CASSFGANQPQHF
TRBV7-2	NA	16	TRBJ2-1	NA	TGTGCCAGCAGCTTATGGGGCGGCAGCTCCTACAATGAGCAGTTCTTC	CASSLWGGSSYNEQFF
TRBV6-5	TRBD1	15	TRBJ1-1	NA	TGTGCCAGCAGTTACTCGGGACAGGTGAACACTGAAGCTTTCTTT	CASSYSGQVNTEAFF
TRBV7-3	TRBD1	17	TRBJ2-2	NA	TGTGCCAGCAGCTTAAAACCTCTGGGACAGGGGGCCCGGGAGCTGTTTTTT	CASSLKPLGQGARELFF
TRBV2	NA	15	TRBJ1-5	NA	TGTGCCAGCAGTGAAAACGGCGGGTCACGGCAGCCCCAGCATTTT	CASSENGGSRQPQHF
TRBV6-2/TRBV6-3	TRBD1	11	TRBJ1-2	NA	TGTGCCAGCAGTTTTCCCGGGACAGGCGCCTTC	CASSFPGTGAF
TRBV4-3	TRBD2	19	TRBJ2-1	NA	TGCGCCAGCAGCCAAGGCTTACTAGCGGGGGGGTTCTCCTACAATGAGCAGTTCTTC	CASSQGLLAGGFSYNEQFF
TRBV5-1	TRBD2	17	TRBJ2-3	NA	TGCGCCAGCAGCGAGGGACTAGCGGGGGATCGCACAGATACGCAGTATTTT	CASSEGLAGDRTDTQYF
TRBV10-3	NA	16	TRBJ1-1	NA	TGTGCCATCAGTGAGTCGCAGGTAGGAGGGAACACTGAAGCTTTCTTT	CAISESQVGGNTEAFF
TRBV5-8	NA	12	TRBJ1-2	NA	TGTGCCAGCAGGGGAGGGTCCTATGGCTACACCTTC	CASRGGSYGYTF
TRBV6-6	NA	14	TRBJ2-7	NA	TGTGCCAGCAGTCCCTTTATTGAGAACTACGAGCAGTACTTC	CASSPFIENYEQYF
TRBV30	NA	13	TRBJ1-4	NA	TGTGCCTGCCGAGGGGAAGGGGGAGAAAAACTGTTTTTT	CACRGEGGEKLFF
TRBV11-3	NA	15	TRBJ2-1	NA	TGTGCCAGCAGTTATTCTGCCGGGACTCCTGCCGAGCAGTTCTTC	CASSYSAGTPAEQFF
TRBV5-1	NA	15	TRBJ2-3	NA	TGCGCCAGCAGCTTGGGTCGGTCTAGCACAGATACGCAGTATTTT	CASSLGRSSTDTQYF
TRBV3-1/TRBV3-2	NA	18	TRBJ1-2	few	TGTGCCAGCAGCCAGGGACTTGACAGTAGGATAGTTAACTATGGCTACACCTTC	CASSQGLDSRIVNYGYTF
TRBV5-1	NA	20	TRBJ2-1	few	TGCGCCAGCAGCCTAAGGGGACAGGGAGTAGCGGGAGATCCCTACAATGAGCAGTTCTTC	CASSLRGQGVAGDPYNEQFF
TRBV9	TRBD1	15	TRBJ2-3	once	TGTGCCAGCAGCGTAGAGGGACAGCCCACAGATACGCAGTATTTT	CASSVEGQPTDTQYF
TRBV11-3	NA	13	TRBJ2-5	NA	TGTGCCAGCAGCTCCAGGGTTTTCGAGACCCAGTACTTC	CASSSRVFETQYF
TRBV20-1	NA	18	TRBJ1-2	NA	TGCAGTGCTAGTAACCGATACAGGACTAAGTCCAATAACTATGGCTACACCTTC	CSASNRYRTKSNNYGYTF
TRBV5-1	NA	15	TRBJ1-1	few	TGCGCCAGCAGCCACCAGACAGTTCAGAACACTGAAGCTTTCTTT	CASSHQTVQNTEAFF
TRBV15	NA	14	TRBJ1-1	NA	TGTGCCACCAGCAGACGACAGCTCAACACTGAAGCTTTCTTT	CATSRRQLNTEAFF
TRBV9	TRBD1	15	TRBJ1-1	few	TGTGCCAGCAGCGCGTGGGGACAGGGGGACACTGAAGCTTTCTTT	CASSAWGQGDTEAFF
TRBV10-1	TRBD2	15	TRBJ2-3	NA	TGCGCCAGCAGTGAGAGCGGGAGGAACACAGATACGCAGTATTTT	CASSESGRNTDTQYF
TRBV19	NA	18	TRBJ2-6	NA	TGTGCCAGTAGTCAGGGCAGCCTAAGGGGCTCTGGGGCCAACGTCCTGACTTTC	CASSQGSLRGSGANVLTF
TRBV7-9	NA	18	TRBJ1-2	NA	TGTGCCAGCAGCTTACGGATCGGGAAAACGCTCGCACAATATGGCTACACCTTC	CASSLRIGKTLAQYGYTF
TRBV5-1	NA	15	TRBJ1-4	few	TGCGCCAGCAGCTTAACAACAGGGATGGAAGAAAAACTGTTTTTT	CASSLTTGMEEKLFF
TRBV6-2/TRBV6-3	TRBD1	14	TRBJ1-2	NA	TGTGCCAGCAGTTTAAGGACAGGGAGGAGCGGCTACACCTTC	CASSLRTGRSGYTF
TRBV24-1	TRBD1	16	TRBJ2-1	NA	TGTGCCACCAGTGACTCCGGGACAGGGACGATCAATGAGCAGTTCTTC	CATSDSGTGTINEQFF
TRBV2	TRBD1	13	TRBJ2-7	NA	TGTGCCAGCAGAGGGACAGGGGCCTACGAGCAGTACTTC	CASRGTGAYEQYF
TRBV4-1	NA	16	TRBJ1-5	few	TGCGCCAGCAGCCAAGATGCAGGGATTGGGAATCAGCCCCAGCATTTT	CASSQDAGIGNQPQHF
TRBV5-1	TRBD1	16	TRBJ2-5	NA	TGCGCCAGCAGCCCTGAACCGGGACAGGGCTGGGAGACCCAGTACTTC	CASSPEPGQGWETQYF
TRBV6-1	NA	18	TRBJ1-4	NA	TGTGCCAGCAGTGAACGAGGTCGGAGGGTTGGTCGTCCGGAAAAACTGTTTTTT	CASSERGRRVGRPEKLFF
TRBV3-1/TRBV3-2	TRBD1	15	TRBJ1-3	NA	TGTGCCAGCAGCCAAGGGACAGGGCTGGGAAACACCATATATTTT	CASSQGTGLGNTIYF
TRBV30	TRBD1	15	TRBJ1-1	NA	TGTGCCTGGGTGGGACAGGGGGCATTTAGCACTGAAGCTTTCTTT	CAWVGQGAFSTEAFF
TRBV19	NA	14	TRBJ1-5	once	TGTGCCAGTAGTATAGGCAGGTACAATCAGCCCCAGCATTTT	CASSIGRYNQPQHF
TRBV24-1	TRBD2	17	TRBJ2-3	once	TGTGCCACCAGTGACCCCGGGACTAGCGGGGGCACAGATACGCAGTATTTT	CATSDPGTSGGTDTQYF
TRBV18	NA	15	TRBJ2-6	NA	TGTGCCAGCTCACCTGAGAGCTCTGGGGCCAACGTCCTGACTTTC	CASSPESSGANVLTF
TRBV27	TRBD1	14	TRBJ1-2	NA	TGTGCCAGCAGGACCGGGACAGTTAACTATGGCTACACCTTC	CASRTGTVNYGYTF
TRBV6-1	NA	16	TRBJ1-4	NA	TGTGCCAGCAGTGAACTGGCGGGACTGGGGGATGAAAAACTGTTTTTT	CASSELAGLGDEKLFF
TRBV5-1	TRBD2	16	TRBJ2-3	few	TGCGCCAGCAGCCGAGGGACTAGCGGGGCTACAGATACGCAGTATTTT	CASSRGTSGATDTQYF
TRBV7-9	NA	15	TRBJ1-2	NA	TGTGCCAGCAGCTTAGAAACAGGGTTCAACTATGGCTACACCTTC	CASSLETGFNYGYTF
TRBV24-1	TRBD1	15	TRBJ2-1	NA	TGTGCCACCAGAGACCGGGACAGGGAATACAATGAGCAGTTCTTC	CATRDRDREYNEQFF
TRBV29-1	TRBD1	15	TRBJ1-2	NA	TGCAGCGTTCTTGAAGGGGGGACAGGGTGGCGTGGCTACACCTTC	CSVLEGGTGWRGYTF